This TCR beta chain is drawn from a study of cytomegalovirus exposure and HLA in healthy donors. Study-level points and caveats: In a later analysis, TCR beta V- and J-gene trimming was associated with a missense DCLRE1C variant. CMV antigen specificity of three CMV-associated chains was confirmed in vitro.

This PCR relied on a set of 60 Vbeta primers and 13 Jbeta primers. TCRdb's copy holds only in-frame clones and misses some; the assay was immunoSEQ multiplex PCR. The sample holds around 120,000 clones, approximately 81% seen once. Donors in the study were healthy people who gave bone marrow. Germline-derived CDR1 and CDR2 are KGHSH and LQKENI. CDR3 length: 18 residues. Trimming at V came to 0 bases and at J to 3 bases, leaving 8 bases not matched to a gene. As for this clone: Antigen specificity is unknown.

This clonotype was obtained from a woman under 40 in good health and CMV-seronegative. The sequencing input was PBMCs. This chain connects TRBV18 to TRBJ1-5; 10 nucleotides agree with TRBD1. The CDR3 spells CASSPPGQGPKVNQPQHF. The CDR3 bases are TGTGCCAGCTCACCACCGGGACAGGGGCCCAAGGTCAATCAGCCCCAGCATTTT.